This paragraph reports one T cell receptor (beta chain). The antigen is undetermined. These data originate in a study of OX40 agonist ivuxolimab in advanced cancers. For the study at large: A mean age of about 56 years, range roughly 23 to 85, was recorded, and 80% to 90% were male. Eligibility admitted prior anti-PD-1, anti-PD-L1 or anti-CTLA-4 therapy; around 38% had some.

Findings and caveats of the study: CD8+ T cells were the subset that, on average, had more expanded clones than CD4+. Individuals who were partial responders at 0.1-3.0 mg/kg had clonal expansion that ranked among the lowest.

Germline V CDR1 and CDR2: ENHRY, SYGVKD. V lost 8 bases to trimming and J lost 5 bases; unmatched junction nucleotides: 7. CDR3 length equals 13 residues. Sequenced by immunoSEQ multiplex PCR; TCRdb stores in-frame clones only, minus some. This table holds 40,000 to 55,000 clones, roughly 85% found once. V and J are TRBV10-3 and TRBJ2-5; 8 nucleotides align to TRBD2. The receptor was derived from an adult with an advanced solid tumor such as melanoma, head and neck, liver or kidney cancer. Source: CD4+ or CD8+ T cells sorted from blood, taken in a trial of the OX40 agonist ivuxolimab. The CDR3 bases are TGTGCCATCTCGGACAGCGGGGGTGAGACCCAGTACTTC. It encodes CAISDSGGETQYF.